This entry is about one T cell receptor (beta chain). PCR amplification relied on 60 Vbeta primers (plus 13 Jbeta primers). Measured with immunoSEQ multiplex PCR; TCRdb has only the in-frame clones, and not every one. Counted here are about 200,000 clones, 75% to 85% occurring once; the ten biggest clones make up 2.5% to 3%. This record belongs to a study of cytomegalovirus exposure and HLA in healthy donors. Source material: PBMCs. The receptor was derived from a woman between 35 and 50 years old in good health and CMV-seronegative.

The CDR3: CASSQGGGQPQHF. The CDR3 bases are TGCGCCAGCAGCCAAGGAGGGGGCCAGCCCCAGCATTTT. The V gene is TRBV4-1, the J gene TRBJ1-5; 7 nucleotides align to TRBD1. The CDR3 extends over 13 amino acids. Germline trimming cut 1 base from V and 7 bases from J; bases unmatched to any gene: 1. CDR1 and CDR2 from the germline V gene are MGHRA and YSYEKL.